A selection of T cell receptor beta chains follows, all from one sample in a study of HIV-infected patients and healthy controls. Each CDR3 protein gets one entry after TCRdb re-called the 5' RACE reads with MiXCR. The sample has about 19,000 distinct CDR3 sequences, around 10% seen once. Sequences were obtained from blood. The receptor set was obtained from an adult in good health. CDR3s include the opening cysteine and the closing phenylalanine or tryptophan. D genes are given only for firm matches. Rows may omit the clone size; those that give it use once, few, many or a size class.

clone_size: NA; d_call: NA; v_call: TRBV7-2; j_call: TRBJ2-5; cdr3_nt: TGTGCCAGCAGCTTAGTTGTTCCAGAGACCCAGTACTTC; cdr3_aa: CASSLVVPETQYF
clone_size: many; d_call: NA; v_call: TRBV6-6; j_call: TRBJ1-1; cdr3_nt: TGTGCCAGCAGTTACGATGGGGGGAGCCTGAACACTGAAGCTTTCTTT; cdr3_aa: CASSYDGGSLNTEAFF
clone_size: few; d_call: NA; v_call: TRBV10-3; j_call: TRBJ2-7; cdr3_nt: TGTGCCATCAGCAAGGGGGCCTACGAGCAGTACTTC; cdr3_aa: CAISKGAYEQYF
clone_size: many; d_call: NA; v_call: TRBV28; j_call: TRBJ1-1; cdr3_nt: TGTGCCAGCAGTGATAGATTCTTCGGCACTGAAGCTTTCTTT; cdr3_aa: CASSDRFFGTEAFF
clone_size: many; d_call: NA; v_call: TRBV4-2; j_call: TRBJ2-5; cdr3_nt: TGTGCCAGCAGCCAATCCGACAGGCAAGAGACCCAGTACTTC; cdr3_aa: CASSQSDRQETQYF
clone_size: many; d_call: TRBD1; v_call: TRBV27; j_call: TRBJ1-1; cdr3_nt: TGTGCCAGCAGTTTACAGGGGGGATTGGGCGAAGCTTTCTTT; cdr3_aa: CASSLQGGLGEAFF
clone_size: many; d_call: TRBD1; v_call: TRBV20-1; j_call: TRBJ1-2; cdr3_nt: TGCAGTGCTGACCGACAGGGGGCTAACTATGGCTACACCTTC; cdr3_aa: CSADRQGANYGYTF
clone_size: many; d_call: NA; v_call: TRBV2; j_call: TRBJ2-4; cdr3_nt: TGTGCCAGCCAGCCTGGGGACAAAAACATTCAGTACTTC; cdr3_aa: CASQPGDKNIQYF
clone_size: medium-sized; d_call: NA; v_call: TRBV28; j_call: TRBJ2-3; cdr3_nt: TGTGCCAGCATGGGCAGGTCCACAGATACGCAGTATTTT; cdr3_aa: CASMGRSTDTQYF
clone_size: NA; d_call: TRBD1; v_call: TRBV24-1; j_call: TRBJ2-3; cdr3_nt: TGTGCCACCAGTACGACAGGGGGGAACACAGATACGCAGTATTTT; cdr3_aa: CATSTTGGNTDTQYF
clone_size: many; d_call: NA; v_call: TRBV7-2; j_call: TRBJ2-3; cdr3_nt: TGTGCCAGCAGCTTAGCAGATACGCAGTATTTT; cdr3_aa: CASSLADTQYF
clone_size: many; d_call: TRBD1; v_call: TRBV7-2; j_call: TRBJ1-5; cdr3_nt: TGTGCCACCGAAACGGGACAGGGTCATCAGCCCCAGCATTTT; cdr3_aa: CATETGQGHQPQHF
clone_size: NA; d_call: NA; v_call: TRBV25-1; j_call: TRBJ1-2; cdr3_nt: TGTGCCAGCAGTGAATCGTCAGCCAGGGGAAACTATGGCTACACCTTC; cdr3_aa: CASSESSARGNYGYTF
clone_size: many; d_call: TRBD1; v_call: TRBV29-1; j_call: TRBJ1-1; cdr3_nt: TGCAGCATCCGGACAGGGGGGGCCACTGAAGCTTTCTTT; cdr3_aa: CSIRTGGATEAFF
clone_size: medium-sized; d_call: TRBD1; v_call: TRBV7-3; j_call: TRBJ2-6; cdr3_nt: TGTGCCAGCAGCTTAACGGGGACAGGCTCTGGGGCCAACGTCCTGACTTTC; cdr3_aa: CASSLTGTGSGANVLTF
clone_size: many; d_call: TRBD2; v_call: TRBV11-2; j_call: TRBJ2-1; cdr3_nt: TGTGCCAGCAGCTTAGAAGGTGGTAGCGGGAGCGGTCCCTACAATGAGCAGTTCTTC; cdr3_aa: CASSLEGGSGSGPYNEQFF
clone_size: many; d_call: NA; v_call: TRBV7-8; j_call: TRBJ1-5; cdr3_nt: TGTGCCAGCAGCTTAAGGGCAGATCAAGGGGGTCAGCCCCAGCATTTT; cdr3_aa: CASSLRADQGGQPQHF
clone_size: many; d_call: NA; v_call: TRBV18; j_call: TRBJ1-1; cdr3_nt: TGTGCCAGCTCACCGGCAGGTACTGAAGCTTTCTTT; cdr3_aa: CASSPAGTEAFF
clone_size: NA; d_call: TRBD1; v_call: TRBV7-9; j_call: TRBJ2-3; cdr3_nt: TGTGCCAGCAGCTCCGGGACAGGGAAGGCAGATACGCAGTATTTT; cdr3_aa: CASSSGTGKADTQYF
clone_size: many; d_call: NA; v_call: TRBV20-1; j_call: TRBJ1-1; cdr3_nt: TGCAGTGTTCTCTTAGAGGGGGATGCTTTCTTT; cdr3_aa: CSVLLEGDAFF
clone_size: few; d_call: TRBD1; v_call: TRBV5-1; j_call: TRBJ2-3; cdr3_nt: TGCGCCAGCAGCTTGGCTCCAGGGGGCTCCCTTACTCCGCAGTATTTT; cdr3_aa: CASSLAPGGSLTPQYF
clone_size: medium-sized; d_call: NA; v_call: TRBV10-1; j_call: TRBJ1-5; cdr3_nt: TGCGCCAGCAGTGAGAGTCCATATAGCAATCAGCCCCAGCATTTT; cdr3_aa: CASSESPYSNQPQHF
clone_size: few; d_call: NA; v_call: TRBV12-3/TRBV12-4; j_call: TRBJ1-2; cdr3_nt: TGTGCCAGCAGTTTTTGGGGGGAGGATGGCTACACCTTC; cdr3_aa: CASSFWGEDGYTF
clone_size: medium-sized; d_call: TRBD1; v_call: TRBV7-3; j_call: TRBJ1-1; cdr3_nt: TGTGCCAGCAGCTTCGGCCAACAGGGGGAAGCTTTCTTT; cdr3_aa: CASSFGQQGEAFF
clone_size: NA; d_call: NA; v_call: TRBV27; j_call: TRBJ2-4; cdr3_nt: TGTGCCAGCAGTTTACGGGGCATTTCGAGCATTCAGTACTTC; cdr3_aa: CASSLRGISSIQYF
clone_size: medium-sized; d_call: TRBD2; v_call: TRBV10-3; j_call: TRBJ2-3; cdr3_nt: TGTGCCATCAGCCCCCCCGGGACTAATAGCGGGAGGGCCCGAGATACGCAGTATTTT; cdr3_aa: CAISPPGTNSGRARDTQYF
clone_size: many; d_call: TRBD1; v_call: TRBV7-8; j_call: TRBJ1-4; cdr3_nt: TGTGCCAGCTCCAAAGGCAGGGGGGATGAAAAACTGTTTTTT; cdr3_aa: CASSKGRGDEKLFF
clone_size: many; d_call: TRBD2; v_call: TRBV28; j_call: TRBJ2-1; cdr3_nt: TGTGCCAGCGGGACTAGCTGGGGGGACAATGAGCAGTTCTTC; cdr3_aa: CASGTSWGDNEQFF
clone_size: many; d_call: NA; v_call: TRBV12-3/TRBV12-4; j_call: TRBJ2-7; cdr3_nt: TGTGCCAGCAGTTTTAACGAGGCAGGGGAGCAGTACTTC; cdr3_aa: CASSFNEAGEQYF
clone_size: medium-sized; d_call: NA; v_call: TRBV12-2; j_call: TRBJ2-7; cdr3_nt: TGTGCAAGTCGCCCCGGGGTAGCGCCAACCGGGAAAAGGTCCCACGAGCAGTACTTC; cdr3_aa: CASRPGVAPTGKRSHEQYF
clone_size: many; d_call: NA; v_call: TRBV12-3/TRBV12-4; j_call: TRBJ2-7; cdr3_nt: TGTGCCAGCAGTATCGGGGGGCAGTTACCTTACGAGCAGTACTTC; cdr3_aa: CASSIGGQLPYEQYF
clone_size: NA; d_call: TRBD2; v_call: TRBV20-1; j_call: TRBJ2-3; cdr3_nt: TGCAGTGCTACCGGGACTAGCGAACGCACAGATACGCAGTATTTT; cdr3_aa: CSATGTSERTDTQYF
clone_size: many; d_call: TRBD1; v_call: TRBV28; j_call: TRBJ1-5; cdr3_nt: TGTGCCAGCAGTCTTGACAGGGGAGGTCATCAGCCCCAGCATTTT; cdr3_aa: CASSLDRGGHQPQHF
clone_size: many; d_call: NA; v_call: TRBV5-6; j_call: TRBJ2-6; cdr3_nt: TGTGCCAGCAGCTTGTATCGGGGTCCCTCTGGGGCCAACGTCCTGACTTTC; cdr3_aa: CASSLYRGPSGANVLTF
clone_size: many; d_call: NA; v_call: TRBV6-1; j_call: TRBJ2-5; cdr3_nt: TGTGCCAGCAGTCGTGGGGCAGAGACCCAGTACTTC; cdr3_aa: CASSRGAETQYF
clone_size: many; d_call: NA; v_call: TRBV12-3/TRBV12-4; j_call: TRBJ1-1; cdr3_nt: TGTGCCAGCAGTTTAGGTCTCCGGGAGGGCACTGAAGCTTTCTTT; cdr3_aa: CASSLGLREGTEAFF
clone_size: few; d_call: TRBD1; v_call: TRBV25-1; j_call: TRBJ1-2; cdr3_nt: TGTGCCAGCAGCCACGACAGGGGGAGTAACTATGGCTACACCTTC; cdr3_aa: CASSHDRGSNYGYTF
clone_size: many; d_call: TRBD2; v_call: TRBV5-1; j_call: TRBJ2-3; cdr3_nt: TGCGCCAGCACCAGCTTGGCACTAGCGGGGAGGCCTACAGATACGCAGTATTTT; cdr3_aa: CASTSLALAGRPTDTQYF
clone_size: NA; d_call: TRBD1; v_call: TRBV29-1; j_call: TRBJ2-7; cdr3_nt: TGCAGCGTCGGAGACAGGGGAATTCCCTACGAGCAGTACTTC; cdr3_aa: CSVGDRGIPYEQYF
clone_size: few; d_call: NA; v_call: TRBV20-1; j_call: TRBJ1-1; cdr3_nt: TGCAGTGGACGGAGGAACACTGAAGCTTTCTTT; cdr3_aa: CSGRRNTEAFF
clone_size: many; d_call: NA; v_call: TRBV12-3/TRBV12-4; j_call: TRBJ1-5; cdr3_nt: TGTGCCAGCAGTTTAGGCCCCGGTCAGCCCCAGCATTTT; cdr3_aa: CASSLGPGQPQHF
clone_size: many; d_call: TRBD2; v_call: TRBV29-1; j_call: TRBJ2-3; cdr3_nt: TGCAGCGTTGAAGGTACTAGCGGGACCTACACAGATACGCAGTATTTT; cdr3_aa: CSVEGTSGTYTDTQYF
clone_size: many; d_call: TRBD1; v_call: TRBV28; j_call: TRBJ2-6; cdr3_nt: TGTGCCAGCAGTCCGCCGGGACAGGGAGTCTCTGGGGCCAACGTCCTGACTTTC; cdr3_aa: CASSPPGQGVSGANVLTF
clone_size: many; d_call: NA; v_call: TRBV6-2/TRBV6-3; j_call: TRBJ2-5; cdr3_nt: TGTGCCAGCAGTTACGATGTCTCGATGGTCCAGTACTTC; cdr3_aa: CASSYDVSMVQYF
clone_size: NA; d_call: TRBD1; v_call: TRBV18; j_call: TRBJ1-5; cdr3_nt: TGTGCCAGCTCACAGGACAGGGCCTATAGCAATCAGCCCCAGCATTTT; cdr3_aa: CASSQDRAYSNQPQHF
clone_size: few; d_call: NA; v_call: TRBV6-6; j_call: TRBJ2-3; cdr3_nt: TGTGCCAGCAGAGATGAGGGGGGCACAGATACGCAGTATTTT; cdr3_aa: CASRDEGGTDTQYF
clone_size: NA; d_call: NA; v_call: TRBV20-1; j_call: TRBJ2-1; cdr3_nt: TGCAGTGCTAGATTAACGATGGAGCGGGCACTTGAGTTCTTC; cdr3_aa: CSARLTMERALEFF
clone_size: medium-sized; d_call: NA; v_call: TRBV20-1; j_call: TRBJ2-1; cdr3_nt: TGCAGTGCTAGAGAAGATAGTTTTGAGCAGTTCTTC; cdr3_aa: CSAREDSFEQFF
clone_size: once; d_call: NA; v_call: TRBV12-3/TRBV12-4; j_call: TRBJ1-5; cdr3_nt: TGTGCCAGCAGTTTATTGACACCGACCTATCAGCCCCAGCATTTT; cdr3_aa: CASSLLTPTYQPQHF
clone_size: many; d_call: TRBD1; v_call: TRBV10-3; j_call: TRBJ1-1; cdr3_nt: TGTGCCACCGGGGACAGCCTGAACACTGAAGCTTTCTTT; cdr3_aa: CATGDSLNTEAFF
clone_size: many; d_call: NA; v_call: TRBV6-5; j_call: TRBJ2-3; cdr3_nt: TGTGCCAGCACCGGGGCGGGGACAGATACGCAGTATTTT; cdr3_aa: CASTGAGTDTQYF
clone_size: NA; d_call: TRBD1; v_call: TRBV6-5; j_call: TRBJ1-5; cdr3_nt: TGTGCCAGCAGTTACTCGATACAGGGGGCGGGACAGCCCCAGCATTTT; cdr3_aa: CASSYSIQGAGQPQHF